The present entry profiles one TCR beta chain with its context. The antigen remains undetermined. Healthy donors of bone marrow made up the group. The germline CDR1 and CDR2 sequences are LGHNA and YNFKEQ. V shed 4 bases, J shed 0 bases, and the junction held 0 bases outside the gene matches. CDR3 length: 14 residues. The data belong to a study of cytomegalovirus exposure and HLA in healthy donors. General study points: The authors assumed roughly uniform sequencing depth across donors for presence/absence analyses. Sequencing likely generated an artifact that appeared as a cluster of highly shared sequence variants. As a later analysis showed, a missense DCLRE1C variant was linked to trimming of TCR beta V- and J-genes.

PCR employed 60 Vbeta and 13 Jbeta primers. Assay: immunoSEQ multiplex PCR; the TCRdb copy retains only in-frame clones and omits some. The sample contains around 200,000 clones, approximately 85% of which appear only once. The receptor comes from a woman between 50 and 59 years old in good health and CMV-seronegative. Sequencing used PBMCs. The rearrangement joins TRBV4-2 to TRBJ2-3, with TRBD2 identical over 8 bases. The CDR3 DNA follows: TGTGCCAGCAGCCCTAGCGGGAGCACAGATACGCAGTATTTT. Its translation is CASSPSGSTDTQYF.